This entry lists 25 T cell receptor beta chains sequenced from one sample in a study of CD8 T cells in Susac syndrome. Random hexamers were used to reverse transcribe an amount of roughly 0.5 to 1 ug RNA. MiXCR, applied by TCRdb to the immunoSEQ multiplex PCR reads, yields one record per CDR3 protein. The table has about 400,000 distinct CDR3 sequences, more than 80% seen once. Sequencing was carried out using CD8+ T cells from PBMCs. All receptors derive from a human donor with multiple sclerosis.

The chain links TRBV9 to TRBJ1-3; no firm D call. Germline V gives CDR1 SGDLS, CDR2 YYNGEE. The CDR3 is made up of 15 amino acids. Trimming pared 5 bases from V and 0 bases from J, leaving 12 bases between. The DNA for the CDR3 is TGTGCCAGCAGGAAGACGGCACCCTCTGGAAACACCATATATTTT. This translates into CASRKTAPSGNTIYF.

The chain uses TRBV2 and TRBJ2-1; D is unresolved. V dropped 3 bases and J dropped 0 bases, with 9 bases sitting between them. CDR1 and CDR2 from the germline V gene are SNHLY and FYNNEI. This CDR3 has 15 amino acids. CDR3 region: CASSDSTASYNEQFF. As DNA, the CDR3 is TGTGCCAGCAGTGATAGCACTGCCTCCTACAATGAGCAGTTCTTC.

The DNA of the CDR3 is TGTGCCAGCAGCAGGAGGGGGGACAACTCCTACGAGCAGTACTTC. It translates to CASSRRGDNSYEQYF. The V call is TRBV11-1, the J call TRBJ2-7; D assignment may be TRBD1 or TRBD2 (6 bases each). The CDR3 runs to 15 residues. The V gene's germline CDR1 is SGHAT and CDR2 FQDESV (reference sequence). V lost 5 bases, J lost 0 bases, and 14 bases lay in between.

The chain has TRBV30 and TRBJ1-1; the D is unclear. In germline, CDR1 is GTSNPN, CDR2 SVGIG (reference sequence). Trimming took off 0 bases at V and 6 bases at J, with 11 bases between the two ends. This CDR3 has 13 residues. CDR3: CAWSVFAPSEAFF. In DNA form, the CDR3 reads TGTGCCTGGAGTGTGTTTGCCCCATCTGAAGCTTTCTTT.

The V gene is TRBV6-5, the J gene TRBJ2-6; D is ambiguous. Trimming removed 0 bases from V and 4 bases from J, with 4 bases in between. The CDR3 has 14 residues. Germline CDR1 is MNHEY and CDR2 is SVGAGI. CDR3 in DNA: TGTGCCAGCAGTTACTCAAGCGGGGCCAACGTCCTGACTTTC. Amino acid sequence: CASSYSSGANVLTF.

The chain combines TRBV15 with TRBJ1-1; no definite D call. CDR1 and CDR2 from the germline V gene are LNHNV and YYDKDF (reference sequence). Trimming cost V 4 bases and J 3 bases, with 6 bases left between them. This CDR3 is 12 amino acids long. CDR3 residues: CATSNIDTEAFF. The CDR3, as DNA: TGTGCCACCAGCAATATCGACACTGAAGCTTTCTTT. Variable domain in full (rest from reference TRBV15 and TRBJ1-1): DAMVIQNPRYQVTQFGKPVTLSCSQTLNHNVMYWYQQKSSQAPKLLFHYYDKDFNNEADTPDNFQSRRPNTSFCFLDIRSPGLGDTAMYLCATSNIDTEAFFGQGTRLTVV.

This chain connects TRBV4-1 to TRBJ2-1; TRBD1 matches at 7 bases. The germline CDR1 and CDR2 sequences are MGHRA and YSYEKL. V lost 9 bases and J lost 3; bases outside the gene matches: 2. The CDR3 is made up of 12 amino acids. The CDR3 spells CASTGDYNEQFF. In nucleotides, the CDR3 is TGCGCCAGTACAGGGGACTACAATGAGCAGTTCTTC.

CDR3 sequence reads: CASSQGPGPFADEQFF. In nucleotides, the CDR3 is TGCGCCAGCAGCCAAGGCCCCGGGCCCTTTGCCGATGAGCAGTTCTTC. This chain links TRBV4-1 with TRBJ2-1, with no clear D. There are 16 residues in the CDR3. V gave up 1 base and J gave up 8 bases, with 18 bases separating them. CDR1 MGHRA and CDR2 YSYEKL come from the germline V gene.

The rearrangement uses TRBV5-8 and TRBJ2-1; the D gene is possibly TRBD2 (5 bases). The CDR3 runs 13 residues. The V gene's germline CDR1 is SGHTS and CDR2 YDEGEE. The ends were cut back, 4 bases at V and 4 bases at J, with 9 bases in the middle. CDR3 sequence reads: CASSGGPYNEQFF. The CDR3 nucleotides read TGTGCCAGCAGCGGCGGGCCGTACAATGAGCAGTTCTTC.

This clonotype showed up just once. J is TRBJ1-5 and V is TRBV4-1; D is possibly TRBD1 (5 bases). Trimming left V 1 base short and J 5 bases short, with 9 bases between. The CDR3 loop spans 14 amino acids. Germline CDR1 reads MGHRA; CDR2 reads YSYEKL. In DNA form, the CDR3 reads TGCGCCAGCAGCCAAGGGACATATTATCAGCCCCAGCATTTT. Its protein is CASSQGTYYQPQHF.

The chain uses TRBV30 and TRBJ2-7, with D uncertain. Germline-derived CDR1 and CDR2 are GTSNPN and SVGIG (reference sequence). This CDR3 comprises 11 residues. V was clipped by 4 bases and J by 5 bases, with 9 bases between them. This chain's CDR3 is CAWMWGNEQYF. For the CDR3, the DNA is TGTGCCTGGATGTGGGGAAACGAGCAGTACTTC.

The J gene is TRBJ1-5, the V gene TRBV20-1; 8 bases are a match to TRBD1. The CDR3 contains 12 residues. Germline loops: CDR1 DFQATT, CDR2 SNEGSKA (reference sequence). V gave up 7 bases and J gave up 6 bases; unmatched junction bases: 5. The CDR3 reads CSGQGAGQPQHF. CDR3 sequence (DNA): TGCAGTGGGCAGGGGGCGGGTCAGCCCCAGCATTTT.

The CDR3 DNA is TGTGCCAGCAGCACGGGACGGAACTCCTACGAGCAGTACTTC. Its translation is CASSTGRNSYEQYF. V is TRBV7-9 and J is TRBJ2-7, with D perhaps TRBD1 or TRBD2 (5 bases each). Germline-derived CDR1 and CDR2 are SEHNR and FQNEAQ (reference sequence). The CDR3 is 14 amino acids. V lost 5 bases, J lost 0 bases, and 11 bases lay in between.

This clonotype was counted once. The gene calls are TRBV4-1 and TRBJ2-1; D call uncertain. The CDR3 is 13 amino acids. Trimming shortened V by 0 bases and J by 5 bases, and 5 bases separated the two germline ends. Germline CDR1 is MGHRA and CDR2 is YSYEKL. The CDR3 reads CASSQDLDNEQFF. Written as DNA, the CDR3 is TGCGCCAGCAGCCAAGATCTGGACAATGAGCAGTTCTTC.

V usage is TRBV11-2 and J usage is TRBJ2-7; no firm D call. CDR3 length: 15 amino acids. V was cut by 5 bases and J by 3 bases, with 17 bases left in between. Germline values: CDR1 SGHAT, CDR2 FQNNGV. The DNA of the CDR3 is TGTGCCAGCAGCCCATCGAATAGGCCCAACTACGAGCAGTACTTC. Encoded protein: CASSPSNRPNYEQYF.

The chain uses TRBV3-1 and TRBJ2-3, with unresolved D. V was trimmed by 7 bases and J by 0 bases, leaving 11 bases between them. This CDR3 comprises 14 residues. CDR1 LGHDT and CDR2 YNNKEL come from the germline V gene (reference sequence). The DNA of the CDR3 is TGTGCCAGCACCCTGGATAAAAGCACAGATACGCAGTATTTT. It encodes CASTLDKSTDTQYF.

The V call is TRBV2, the J call TRBJ1-5; D remains unclear. Germline values: CDR1 SNHLY, CDR2 FYNNEI. V was cut by 5 bases and J by 4 bases, with 12 bases left in between. The CDR3 consists of 14 residues. This chain's CDR3 is CASSSRTGNQPQHF. The DNA for the CDR3 is TGTGCCAGCAGTTCACGGACTGGGAATCAGCCCCAGCATTTT.

The gene calls are TRBV12-5 and TRBJ1-1; D is undetermined. Trimming took off 5 bases at V and 2 bases at J, with 9 bases between the two ends. The CDR3 extends over 13 amino acids. From germline, CDR1 is LGHNT and CDR2 FRNRAP. The CDR3 DNA reads TGTGCTAGTGGTAAGGGTATAAACACTGAAGCTTTCTTT. Protein sequence: CASGKGINTEAFF. The complete variable domain, with remaining parts taken from reference TRBV12-5 and TRBJ1-1, reads DARVTQTPRHKVTEMGQEVTMRCQPILGHNTVFWYRQTMMQGLELLAYFRNRAPLDDSGMPKDRFSAEMPDATLATLKIQPSEPRDSAVYFCASGKGINTEAFFGQGTRLTVV.

CDR3 sequence reads: CSARDKKMNTEAFF. As DNA, the CDR3 is TGCAGTGCTAGAGATAAAAAGATGAACACTGAAGCTTTCTTT. V gene TRBV20-1 combines with J gene TRBJ1-1; no clear D. Germline loops: CDR1 DFQATT, CDR2 SNEGSKA (reference sequence). The CDR3 contains 14 residues. The V end lost 0 bases, the J end lost 0 bases, and 8 bases lay between the germline ends.

The rearrangement links TRBV4-1 to TRBJ1-2; D ambiguous. V was cut by 1 base and J by 7 bases, with 10 bases left in between. CDR3 size: 13 residues. CDR1 is MGHRA, CDR2 YSYEKL, per germline. CDR3 in DNA: TGCGCCAGCAGCCAAGCTATAATGGGTGGCTACACCTTC. This translates into CASSQAIMGGYTF.

The chain combines TRBV12-5 with TRBJ1-2; TRBD1 might be the D (6 bases). The CDR3 has 14 residues. V dropped 1 base and J dropped 0 bases, with 6 bases sitting between them. Germline-derived CDR1 and CDR2 are LGHNT and FRNRAP. CDR3 loop: CASGLGTANYGYTF. The CDR3 nucleotides read TGTGCTAGTGGTTTGGGGACAGCTAACTATGGCTACACCTTC.

The rearrangement uses TRBV27 and TRBJ2-1; D is ambiguous. CDR1 MNHEY and CDR2 SMNVEV come from the germline V gene (reference sequence). The CDR3 is 13 residues long. V was pared by 3 bases and J by 4 bases, with 7 bases between. The CDR3 region has the DNA TGTGCCAGCAGTTTTGGAGAGTACAATGAGCAGTTCTTC. As protein: CASSFGEYNEQFF.

The chain uses TRBV2 and TRBJ2-3; 12 positions match TRBD1. The CDR3 extends over 17 amino acids. V was clipped by 4 bases and J by 2 bases; unmatched bases: 7. Germline V gene lookup returns CDR1 SNHLY and CDR2 FYNNEI. CDR3 DNA sequence: TGTGCCAGCAGTGGAACCGGGACAGGGGGCTTCACAGATACGCAGTATTTT. Its translation is CASSGTGTGGFTDTQYF.

This sequence joins TRBV4-1 and TRBJ2-1; 12 bases fit TRBD2. CDR1 MGHRA and CDR2 YSYEKL come from the germline V gene. V dropped 5 bases and J dropped 8; count of bases not matched to a gene: 4. The CDR3 runs 14 residues. CDR3 DNA sequence: TGCGCCAGCAGCGGACTAGCGGGGACAGATGAGCAGTTCTTC. Encoded protein: CASSGLAGTDEQFF.

The chain uses TRBV4-2 and TRBJ2-7, with D tentatively TRBD1 or TRBD2 (5 bases each). This CDR3 region has 16 residues. Germline V gene lookup returns CDR1 LGHNA and CDR2 YNFKEQ. The V gene lost 1 base and the J gene lost 3 bases, with 16 bases spanning the gap. The CDR3 coding sequence is TGTGCCAGCAGCCAAGGGTCTGAGGGGTCGGGCTACGAGCAGTACTTC. It encodes CASSQGSEGSGYEQYF.